The clone carrying this T cell receptor beta chain has a count of ten or more. This entry belongs to a study of metastatic and nonmetastatic thyroid tumors. In the original processing: Differences in CDR3 between clinicopathological groups were drawn on to build a classifier intended to discriminate distant-metastatic papillary thyroid cancer patients. TCRdb re-called clones from the PCR reads using MiXCR. The V and J calls, along with clone size, are taken from TCRdb and not from the paper's own processing. The sample shows approximately 70,000 clones, 18% of them seen only once. V dropped 6 bases and J dropped 7 bases, with 3 bases sitting between them. The CDR3 has 9 residues. CDR1 is PRHDT and CDR2 is FYEKMQ in the germline V gene (reference sequence). Each patient went into thyroid surgery without having received any treatment.

This receptor was taken from a female donor with papillary thyroid cancer or a benign thyroid nodule (not recorded which). Some clones in this sample may be carry-over from other donors' samples. Sequencing input: blood. The genes are TRBV13 and TRBJ1-2; D unclear. The CDR3 spells CASRSGYTF. The DNA of the CDR3 is TGTGCCAGCAGAAGTGGCTACACCTTC.